Below, 3 T cell receptor beta chains from the same sample are listed, as sequenced in a study of PD-1 blockade in classical Hodgkin lymphoma. Every one of the patients relapsed after autologous stem cell transplantation (brentuximab vedotin exposure was variable). Assay: immunoSEQ multiplex PCR; the TCRdb copy retains only in-frame clones and omits some. This table holds approximately 60,000 clones, around 89% found once. The starting material was peripheral blood mononuclear cells (PBMCs), obtained at baseline. These receptors all come from a human donor with classical Hodgkin lymphoma.

The rearrangement links TRBV6-5 to TRBJ1-1; D ambiguous. The germline CDR1 and CDR2 sequences are MNHEY and SVGAGI. The V end was cut by 5 bases, the J end by 3 bases, with 10 bases between. The CDR3 contains 13 residues. This chain's CDR3 is CASSPTFYTEAFF. The CDR3 DNA reads TGTGCCAGCAGTCCGACCTTTTACACTGAAGCTTTCTTT.

The V and J genes are TRBV28 and TRBJ2-6; possibly TRBD2 for D (6 bases). The CDR3 runs 17 residues. The V end lost 6 bases, the J end lost 0 bases, and 15 bases lay between the germline ends. Germline lookup yields CDR1 MDHEN and CDR2 SYDVKM. CDR3 nucleotides: TGTGCCAGCAGCGGGACTCAAAGCGTCTCTGGGGCCAACGTCCTGACTTTC. Amino acid sequence: CASSGTQSVSGANVLTF.

The chain carries TRBV6-5 and TRBJ1-1; D might be TRBD1 (5 bases). V shed 2 bases and J shed 4 bases, with 11 bases lying between them. CDR1 and CDR2 (germline): MNHEY, SVGAGI. CDR3 size: 14 residues. The CDR3, as DNA: TGTGCCAGCAGTTACCCTGGGACCCGCACTGAAGCTTTCTTT. Protein sequence: CASSYPGTRTEAFF.